Following are 9 T cell receptor beta chains from one sample sequenced in a study of breast tumors, draining lymph nodes, adjacent tissues. TCRdb reanalysed the multiplex PCR reads using MiXCR and keeps one entry per CDR3 protein. The sample lists fewer than 200,000 distinct CDR3 sequences, around a third seen once, with approximately 4.3% in the top ten. Axillary draining lymph nodes of breast cancer patients supplied the node samples. Sequenced sample: axillary lymph node tissue. The receptors were gathered from a female donor with breast cancer. Some clones in this sample may be carry-over from other donors' samples.

This clonotype was recorded at least ten times. The CDR3 spells CASSFGGDNGYTF. The CDR3 nucleotides read TGTGCCAGCAGTTTTGGGGGCGATAATGGCTACACCTTC. The chain has TRBV12-3 or TRBV12-4 and TRBJ1-2, with a tentative D call TRBD1 (6 bases). This CDR3 is 13 amino acids long. V was clipped by 3 bases and J by 6 bases, with 11 bases between them.

The chain recombines TRBV7-9 with TRBJ2-7; 7 bases line up with TRBD2. The V and J ends lost 3 bases and 3 bases, in that order; junction bases with no gene match: 11. This CDR3 has 16 residues. Germline values: CDR1 SEHNR, CDR2 FQNEAQ (reference sequence). The CDR3 protein is CASSFGGSSGNYEQYF. DNA of the CDR3: TGTGCCAGCAGCTTTGGCGGGAGCTCTGGAAACTACGAGCAGTACTTC. Drawing the rest from reference TRBV7-9 and TRBJ2-7, the complete variable domain is DTGVSQNPRHKITKRGQNVTFRCDPISEHNRLYWYRQTLGQGPEFLTYFQNEAQLEKSRLLSDRFSAERPKGSFSTLEIQRTEQGDSAMYLCASSFGGSSGNYEQYFGPGTRLTVT.

Notes on this clonotype: Sequence at one end of the junction differs from germline and may be a read error. This chain links TRBV27 with TRBJ2-7; D perhaps matches TRBD1 (6 bases). There are 14 residues in the CDR3. The germline V gene has CDR1 MNHEY and CDR2 SMNVEV (reference sequence). The CDR3 spells CACSQGPGIYEQYF. In nucleotides, the CDR3 is TGTGCCTGCAGCCAGGGGCCAGGGATCTACGAGCAGTACTTC.

This clonotype was counted ten times or more. The chain uses TRBV10-2 and TRBJ1-5; no clear D gene. The V gene's germline CDR1 is WSHSY and CDR2 SAAADI. V was trimmed by 3 bases and J by 4 bases, leaving 10 bases between them. This CDR3 has 14 amino acids. CDR3 in amino acids: CASSDRNGNQPQHF. As DNA, the CDR3 is TGCGCCAGCAGTGACCGGAACGGGAATCAGCCCCAGCATTTT.

The chain joins TRBV12-3 or TRBV12-4 to TRBJ1-2; 8 nucleotides align to TRBD1. This CDR3 contains 17 residues. The J segment lost 2 bases and the V segment lost 3 bases, leaving 11 bases of the junction unmatched. CDR3: CASSFFWEGQANYGYTF. In nucleotides, the CDR3 is TGTGCCAGCAGTTTCTTTTGGGAGGGACAGGCCAACTATGGCTACACCTTC.

In this sample, this clonotype turned up many times. The rearrangement uses TRBV2 and TRBJ1-5, with TRBD1 matching 9 bases. The CDR3 loop spans 14 amino acids. V trimming: 5 bases; J trimming: 9 bases; junction bases outside the gene matches: 8. Germline values: CDR1 SNHLY, CDR2 FYNNEI. CDR3 in DNA: TGTGCCAGCAGTACGGACAGGGGCCTGGGGCCCCAGCATTTT. Its translation: CASSTDRGLGPQHF.

This clonotype was counted a few times. The chain joins TRBV10-3 to TRBJ1-3; maybe TRBD1 (6 bases). The length of the CDR3 is 16 residues. CDR1 ENHRY and CDR2 SYGVKD come from the germline V gene. Trimming stripped 10 bases from V and 0 bases from J, with 19 bases between. CDR3 sequence reads: CATHEPGVNSGNTIYF. The CDR3 bases are TGTGCCACCCACGAACCAGGGGTTAACTCTGGAAACACCATATATTTT.

This clonotype was counted ten times or more. V usage is TRBV20-1 and J usage is TRBJ1-5; no definite D call. Germline CDR1 reads DFQATT; CDR2 reads SNEGSKA (reference sequence). V dropped 6 bases and J dropped 2 bases, with 8 bases sitting between them. The CDR3 runs 12 residues. CDR3 in amino acids: CSAQWGNQPQHF. The DNA of the CDR3 is TGCAGTGCCCAGTGGGGCAATCAGCCCCAGCATTTT.

This clonotype was counted once. The rearrangement links TRBV11-2 to TRBJ2-2; 9 positions agree with TRBD1. With V trimmed by 1 base and J by 6 bases, 0 bases remained unmatched. This CDR3 has 14 residues. From germline, CDR1 is SGHAT and CDR2 FQNNGV. The CDR3 bases are TGTGCCAGCAGCTTAGGGACAGGGGCCGGGGAGCTGTTTTTT. Translated: CASSLGTGAGELFF.